This entry is about one TCR beta chain. The data are from a study of T-cell memory formation after mild COVID-19. Turning to the study itself: The TCR clusters were mostly specific to one donor.

This CDR3 is built from 13 residues. V was shortened by 0 bases and J by 8 bases, with 10 bases between the two germline ends. The germline gives CDR1 SNHLY, CDR2 FYNNEI. MiXCR, run by TCRdb on the 5' RACE reads, gives a single entry per CDR3 protein. The sample contains around 450,000 distinct CDR3 sequences, over 15% of which appear only once. This chain connects TRBV2 to TRBJ1-2; D remains ambiguous. The sample taken for sequencing was PBMCs or a T cell subset sorted from them (not recorded which). This receptor was taken from an adult woman who had mild COVID-19 (a few samples of this study predate the infection). Cell type and time point are not known. Here the CDR3 reads CASSEAHVPGYTF. The CDR3 DNA follows: TGTGCCAGCAGTGAAGCCCATGTCCCAGGCTACACCTTC. Based on the CDR3 plus reference TRBV2 and TRBJ1-2, the full variable domain is EPEVTQTPSHQVTQMGQEVILRCVPISNHLYFYWYRQILGQKVEFLVSFYNNEISEKSEIFDDQFSVERPDGSNFTLKIRSTKLEDSAMYFCASSEAHVPGYTFGSGTRLTVV.